A selection of T cell receptor beta chains follows, all from one sample in a study of patients and donors after allogeneic stem cell transplantation. A single record per CDR3 protein comes from TCRdb applying MiXCR to the RT-PCR reads. The table has about a million distinct CDR3 sequences, about a sixth seen once; the top ten hold around 6%. Input material: blood, either unsorted or a sorted T cell fraction (not recorded which). The receptor set was obtained from a human donor who was either an allogeneic HSCT recipient or a stem cell or donor lymphocyte infusion donor (not recorded which). It is not recorded whose cells these are; they may come from a transplant donor. Each CDR3 is given with its conserved first and last residue. Each record gives: J gene, D gene, V gene, clone size, CDR3 DNA, CDR3 protein. The D gene is left open where the match is weak. Clone size is given for some rows only: seen once, a few or many times, or a class if the clone is expanded.

J: TRBJ2-5
D: .
V: TRBV12-3/TRBV12-4
size: many
DNA: TGTGCCAGCACCGAAGCACGGAAGGGGTGGGGAGAGACCCAGTACTTC
CDR3: CASTEARKGWGETQYF

J: TRBJ1-2
D: .
V: TRBV6-2/TRBV6-3
size: few
DNA: TGTGCCAGCAGTTACTCTAGGTTGAGGGACGGCTACACCTTC
CDR3: CASSYSRLRDGYTF

J: TRBJ1-2
D: TRBD1
V: TRBV6-5
size: .
DNA: TGTGCCAGCAGTTACTCGACTAGCGCGACAGGGGGATATGGCTACACCTTC
CDR3: CASSYSTSATGGYGYTF

J: TRBJ1-2
D: .
V: TRBV21-1
size: .
DNA: TGTGCCAGCAGCCCGGCGGAGGTAGGGGACTATGGCTACACCTTC
CDR3: CASSPAEVGDYGYTF

J: TRBJ1-3
D: TRBD1
V: TRBV12-3/TRBV12-4
size: few
DNA: TGTGCCAGCAGGTGGGGACAGGCTGGAAACACCATATATTTT
CDR3: CASRWGQAGNTIYF

J: TRBJ1-1
D: .
V: TRBV6-5
size: few
DNA: TGTGCCAGCAGTTACTCGGGGAGGGGGGTGAACACTGAAGCTTTCTTT
CDR3: CASSYSGRGVNTEAFF

J: TRBJ2-3
D: .
V: TRBV21-1
size: .
DNA: TGTGCCAGCAGCCGGGCTACGAGAGATACGCAGTATTTT
CDR3: CASSRATRDTQYF

J: TRBJ2-1
D: TRBD2
V: TRBV12-3/TRBV12-4
size: .
DNA: TGTGCCAGCAGAACCAGGCGGGGGGGGAATGAGCAGTTCTTC
CDR3: CASRTRRGGNEQFF

J: TRBJ2-2
D: TRBD1
V: TRBV5-1
size: .
DNA: TGCGCCAGCAGCTGGGCGGGGACAGGGAACACCGGGGAGCTGTTTTTT
CDR3: CASSWAGTGNTGELFF

J: TRBJ2-3
D: .
V: TRBV19
size: once
DNA: TGTGCCAGTAGTATACAGGGTGGAATCGGTACGCAGTATTTT
CDR3: CASSIQGGIGTQYF

J: TRBJ2-1
D: TRBD2
V: TRBV7-2
size: .
DNA: TGTGCCAGCAGCTTAGGGGCTAGCGGTCCGTATGAGCAGTTCTTC
CDR3: CASSLGASGPYEQFF

J: TRBJ2-7
D: .
V: TRBV29-1
size: .
DNA: TGCAGCGTTGCGCACAGGGCCCTCGGCGAGCAGTACTTC
CDR3: CSVAHRALGEQYF

J: TRBJ2-2
D: .
V: TRBV20-1
size: .
DNA: TGCAGTGCTAGGTCCGGGGAGCTGTTTTTT
CDR3: CSARSGELFF

J: TRBJ1-5
D: .
V: TRBV12-3/TRBV12-4
size: few
DNA: TGTGCCAGCAGTTTAACAGGGAAGACTCAGCCCCAGCATTTT
CDR3: CASSLTGKTQPQHF

J: TRBJ1-4
D: .
V: TRBV27
size: .
DNA: TGTGCCAGCAGTTCGATTGGGGGGAATGAAAAACTGTTTTTT
CDR3: CASSSIGGNEKLFF

J: TRBJ2-1
D: .
V: TRBV7-9
size: .
DNA: TGTGCCAGCAGCTGGGGGATAGGGACACATTACAATGAGCAGTTCTTC
CDR3: CASSWGIGTHYNEQFF

J: TRBJ1-1
D: TRBD1
V: TRBV6-1
size: .
DNA: TGTGCCACCCGGACAGGCCTGAACACTGAAGCTTTCTTT
CDR3: CATRTGLNTEAFF

J: TRBJ1-2
D: .
V: TRBV12-3/TRBV12-4
size: few
DNA: TGTGCCAGCAGTCCCCTGAGGACAGCTCCTAACTATGGCTACACCTTC
CDR3: CASSPLRTAPNYGYTF

J: TRBJ2-7
D: .
V: TRBV12-3/TRBV12-4
size: many
DNA: TGTGCCAGCAGTTGGGGGGTAGTCGAGCAGTACTTC
CDR3: CASSWGVVEQYF

J: TRBJ2-3
D: .
V: TRBV7-6
size: few
DNA: TGTGCCAGCAGCCCACAGAGGTCCGGCAGCACAGATACGCAGTATTTT
CDR3: CASSPQRSGSTDTQYF

J: TRBJ2-1
D: TRBD2
V: TRBV29-1
size: .
DNA: TGCAGCGTTGGGACTAGCGGGATATACAATGAGCAGTTCTTC
CDR3: CSVGTSGIYNEQFF

J: TRBJ2-3
D: .
V: TRBV20-1
size: few
DNA: TGCAGTGCTAGTGACCAGCCCACAGATACGCAGTATTTT
CDR3: CSASDQPTDTQYF

J: TRBJ2-2
D: TRBD1
V: TRBV25-1
size: .
DNA: TGTGCCAGCAGTGAAGCTCCCGGGACAGGGATCGCCGGGGAGCTGTTTTTT
CDR3: CASSEAPGTGIAGELFF

J: TRBJ2-5
D: TRBD2
V: TRBV4-2
size: few
DNA: TGTGCCAGCAGCCAAGAGAGCGGGGGCTTCCAAGAGACCCAGTACTTC
CDR3: CASSQESGGFQETQYF

J: TRBJ1-4
D: .
V: TRBV9
size: .
DNA: TGTGCCAGCAGCGGGGCTGGGAGGGCCGAACTGTTTTTT
CDR3: CASSGAGRAELFF

J: TRBJ2-5
D: TRBD2
V: TRBV7-2
size: few
DNA: TGTGCCAGCACCGACATAGCGGGAAGGGGAGAGACCCAGTACTTC
CDR3: CASTDIAGRGETQYF

J: TRBJ1-4
D: TRBD1
V: TRBV7-6
size: .
DNA: TGTGCCAGCAGCTTAGTCCCCGGGACAGGGGATGAAAAACTGTTTTTT
CDR3: CASSLVPGTGDEKLFF

J: TRBJ1-1
D: .
V: TRBV5-6
size: .
DNA: TGTGCCAGCAGCCCGCAGATGGGCCCTGAAGCTTTCTTT
CDR3: CASSPQMGPEAFF

J: TRBJ2-7
D: TRBD1
V: TRBV6-1
size: few
DNA: TGTGCCAGCACCCGACAGGGGGCCGACTACGAGCAGTACTTC
CDR3: CASTRQGADYEQYF

J: TRBJ2-5
D: .
V: TRBV20-1
size: .
DNA: TGCAGTGCTAGAGACCTTCTTGGCCCCCAAGAGACCCAGTACTTC
CDR3: CSARDLLGPQETQYF

J: TRBJ1-6
D: TRBD1
V: TRBV20-1
size: .
DNA: TGCAGTGCTCGGACAGGGGCCAATTCACCCCTCCACTTT
CDR3: CSARTGANSPLHF

J: TRBJ2-3
D: TRBD1
V: TRBV5-6
size: .
DNA: TGTGCCAGCAGTACCGGGACAGGGGGCCCAGATACGCAGTATTTT
CDR3: CASSTGTGGPDTQYF

J: TRBJ1-2
D: .
V: TRBV5-1
size: few
DNA: TGCGCCAGCACCCCGGGCGATCGGGGTGGCTACACCTTC
CDR3: CASTPGDRGGYTF

J: TRBJ2-1
D: .
V: TRBV2
size: few
DNA: TGTGCCAGCAGTGACCGGGGACGGTCCTACAATGAGCAGTTCTTC
CDR3: CASSDRGRSYNEQFF

J: TRBJ2-7
D: .
V: TRBV7-2
size: few
DNA: TGTGCCAGCAGCTTAGTTGTCCAGCCCACCTACGAGCAGTACTTC
CDR3: CASSLVVQPTYEQYF

J: TRBJ2-5
D: .
V: TRBV30
size: few
DNA: TGTGCCTGGAGTCCCCGAGAGACCCAGTACTTC
CDR3: CAWSPRETQYF

J: TRBJ1-3
D: .
V: TRBV9
size: few
DNA: TGTGCCAGCAGCGTAGCAGAAACGGGAGGAAACACCATATATTTT
CDR3: CASSVAETGGNTIYF

J: TRBJ2-2
D: .
V: TRBV20-1
size: few
DNA: TGCAGTGCGAGTAGTCCCGGGGAGCTGTTTTTT
CDR3: CSASSPGELFF

J: TRBJ2-7
D: TRBD1
V: TRBV10-3
size: few
DNA: TGTGCCATCGGGGCAGGGGGATCGTACGAGCAGTACTTC
CDR3: CAIGAGGSYEQYF

J: TRBJ2-3
D: .
V: TRBV5-1
size: few
DNA: TGCGCCAGCAGCCCTCCATCCCAGCGGGTGGTCACAGATACGCAGTATTTT
CDR3: CASSPPSQRVVTDTQYF

J: TRBJ2-7
D: .
V: TRBV21-1
size: .
DNA: TGTGCCAGCATCTCCCTCCAGGCTAGCGGGGGCCCCTCCTACGAGCAGTACTTC
CDR3: CASISLQASGGPSYEQYF

J: TRBJ1-1
D: .
V: TRBV6-1
size: few
DNA: TGTGCCAGCAGTGAGGGGACACCGGCTTTCTTT
CDR3: CASSEGTPAFF

J: TRBJ2-3
D: .
V: TRBV7-4
size: few
DNA: TGTGCCAGCAGCTTCCATTTTGGAGATACGCAGTATTTT
CDR3: CASSFHFGDTQYF

J: TRBJ2-5
D: .
V: TRBV7-8
size: once
DNA: TGTGCCAGCAGCCGGACCGCCTTCGGACAAGAGACCCAGTACTTC
CDR3: CASSRTAFGQETQYF

J: TRBJ2-6
D: TRBD2
V: TRBV7-6
size: few
DNA: TGTGCCAGCAGCTTAGGGACTAGCGGGGGGTCTTTCTCTGGGGCCAACGTCCTGACTTTC
CDR3: CASSLGTSGGSFSGANVLTF

J: TRBJ2-1
D: TRBD1
V: TRBV5-1
size: few
DNA: TGCGCCAGCAGCTTAAGACAGGGGGGTGGCAATGAGCAGTTCTTC
CDR3: CASSLRQGGGNEQFF

J: TRBJ2-1
D: TRBD2
V: TRBV5-1
size: .
DNA: TGCGCCAGCAGCACTAACGGACTAGCGGGAGTTATGGATGAGCAGTTCTTC
CDR3: CASSTNGLAGVMDEQFF

J: TRBJ2-3
D: TRBD2
V: TRBV5-1
size: many
DNA: TGCGCCAGCGTTGGAGGACTAGCGGGGGGATTCACAGATACGCAGTATTTT
CDR3: CASVGGLAGGFTDTQYF

J: TRBJ1-5
D: .
V: TRBV12-3/TRBV12-4
size: .
DNA: TGTGCCAGCATGTGGAAGATTAGCAATCAGCCCCAGCATTTT
CDR3: CASMWKISNQPQHF

J: TRBJ2-1
D: TRBD1
V: TRBV25-1
size: few
DNA: TGTGCCAGCAGTGAACGAGGGGGCCATGAGCAGTTCTTC
CDR3: CASSERGGHEQFF

J: TRBJ2-5
D: TRBD1
V: TRBV5-1
size: few
DNA: TGCGCCAGCAGCTTACGGACAGGGGTAGGAGAGACCCAGTACTTC
CDR3: CASSLRTGVGETQYF

J: TRBJ1-1
D: .
V: TRBV25-1
size: .
DNA: TGTGCCAGCAGTTCCTCCGAACAGCTGAAAGCTTTCTTT
CDR3: CASSSSEQLKAFF

J: TRBJ1-2
D: .
V: TRBV29-1
size: many
DNA: TGCAGCGTTGTGGAGGGCTATGGCTACACCTTC
CDR3: CSVVEGYGYTF